These 20 T cell receptor beta chains were sequenced from one sample in a study of identifying expanded T cells in peripheral blood (dated by TCRdb to about 2019). Libraries were built with the immunoSEQ multiplex PCR assay. The table was pulled from immuneACCESS by TCRdb, which kept in-frame rearrangements only. Such tables lose some clones; where checked, under half of the loss comes from unresolved V genes, and the rest has no known cause. This sample comprises roughly 100,000 clones, about 87% of them detected only once. The ten largest account for roughly 13% of the sample. The sequenced sample consisted of blood. Receptors originate from a person between 18 and 75 years old in good health.

The V call is TRBV19, the J call TRBJ2-3; TRBD1 aligns across 10 bases. This CDR3 has 13 residues. Germline trimming cut 7 bases from V and 4 bases from J; bases unmatched to any gene: 2. Germline V gene data show CDR1 as LNHDA and CDR2 as SQIVND (reference sequence). CDR3: CASTGTGADTQYF. The CDR3 coding sequence is TGTGCCAGTACCGGGACAGGGGCAGATACGCAGTATTTT.

The V and J genes are TRBV14 and TRBJ1-1, with D unclear. This CDR3 is built from 11 residues. Trimming took 5 bases from V and 6 from J, leaving 7 bases between them. Per the germline V gene, CDR1 is SGHDN and CDR2 is FVKESK. The CDR3 loop is CASSVGPEAFF. The CDR3 DNA follows: TGTGCCAGCAGCGTTGGACCTGAAGCTTTCTTT.

This chain joins TRBV6-5 and TRBJ2-1, with D unclear. The CDR3 spans 13 residues. Between the trimmed V and J ends, which lost 2 bases and 5 bases, there was a span of 7 bases. Germline-derived CDR1 and CDR2 are MNHEY and SVGAGI. The CDR3 coding sequence is TGTGCCAGCAGTTACAGACGGGACAATGAGCAGTTCTTC. It codes for CASSYRRDNEQFF.

The J gene is TRBJ2-1, the V gene TRBV21-1. TRBV21-1 is deemed a pseudogene. CDR3 length equals 15 residues. CDR3 region: CASSKVTPKHNEQFF. In nucleotides, the CDR3 is TGTGCCAGCAGCAAAGTCACCCCGAAACACAATGAGCAGTTCTTC.

The J gene is TRBJ1-2, the V gene TRBV18; D perhaps matches TRBD1 (5 bases). The CDR3 loop spans 12 amino acids. Trimming stripped 6 bases from V and 4 bases from J, with 9 bases between. Germline loops: CDR1 KGHSH, CDR2 LQKENI. The CDR3 reads CASSERGYGYTF. CDR3 nucleotides: TGTGCCAGCTCCGAGAGGGGCTATGGCTACACCTTC.

This chain joins TRBV27 and TRBJ1-3; 7 bases line up with TRBD1. This CDR3 comprises 14 residues. Germline loops: CDR1 MNHEY, CDR2 SMNVEV (reference sequence). The ends lost 5 bases at V and 2 bases at J; junction bases unmatched: 3. CDR3 DNA sequence: TGTGCCAGCAGTCGACAGGGAACTGGAAACACCATATATTTT. Its translation is CASSRQGTGNTIYF.

The J gene is TRBJ1-4, the V gene TRBV29-1; D call uncertain. Germline CDR1 reads SQVTM; CDR2 reads ANQGSEA. The V gene lost 6 bases and the J gene lost 8 bases, with 10 bases spanning the gap. The CDR3 length is 11 residues. CDR3 sequence (DNA): TGCAGCGTAGGGTTACAGGAAAAACTGTTTTTT. This gives the protein CSVGLQEKLFF.

The rearrangement joins TRBV5-4 to TRBJ1-2, with TRBD1 matching 9 bases. The CDR3 has 15 amino acids. V dropped 3 bases and J dropped 4; count of bases not matched to a gene: 7. The germline gives CDR1 SGHNT, CDR2 YYREEE (reference sequence). CDR3 sequence (DNA): TGTGCCAGCAGCTCGGACAGGGGAGGTATCTATGGCTACACCTTC. This encodes CASSSDRGGIYGYTF.

This chain uses TRBV10-3 with TRBJ2-5; D possibly corresponds to TRBD1 (6 bases). CDR1 and CDR2 from the germline V gene are ENHRY and SYGVKD. The CDR3 has 15 residues. Trimming took off 3 bases at V and 0 bases at J, with 11 bases between the two ends. This chain's CDR3 is CAISDNWDNQETQYF. The CDR3 DNA sequence: TGTGCCATCAGTGATAATTGGGACAACCAAGAGACCCAGTACTTC.

A word on this clone: Sequence at one end of the junction differs from germline and may be a read error. This chain links TRBV6-5 with TRBJ2-2; tentatively, D is TRBD2 (6 bases). The CDR3 is 13 amino acids. Germline CDR1 MNHEY, CDR2 SVGAGI. CDR3 sequence (DNA): TGTGCCAGCAGCGGGAGAGAAGGCGGGGAGCTGCTTTTT. This gives the protein CASSGREGGELLF.

This rearrangement joins TRBV4-1 to TRBJ1-5, with TRBD1 as a possible D gene (6 bases). This CDR3 has 15 amino acids. V was shortened by 1 base and J by 1 base, with 8 bases between the two germline ends. CDR1 and CDR2 from the germline V gene are MGHRA and YSYEKL. CDR3 amino acids: CASSQGGGSNQPQHF. Here the CDR3 DNA reads TGCGCCAGCAGCCAAGGAGGGGGAAGCAATCAGCCCCAGCATTTT.

The chain combines TRBV5-6 with TRBJ1-2; 7 nucleotides match TRBD1. Germline V gene lookup returns CDR1 SGHDT and CDR2 YYEEEE. This CDR3 is 16 amino acids long. Trimming removed 1 base from V and 1 base from J; junction bases left unmatched: 7. The CDR3 DNA reads TGTGCCAGCAGCTTGTGGGACAGAAACCTTAACTATGGCTACACCTTC. This codes for CASSLWDRNLNYGYTF.

The CDR3 DNA sequence: TGTGCCATCAGCGGCCCAAAACAGGGTGGGGCAGATACGCAGTATTTT. Translating it yields CAISGPKQGGADTQYF. This chain links TRBV10-3 with TRBJ2-3; TRBD1 is a possible D gene (6 bases). The CDR3 has 16 residues. Trimming stripped 6 bases from V and 4 bases from J, with 20 bases between. Germline V gene sequence: CDR1 ENHRY, CDR2 SYGVKD.

V gene TRBV5-1 combines with J gene TRBJ1-2; 8 bases match TRBD1. Germline lookup yields CDR1 SGHRS and CDR2 YFSETQ. The CDR3 loop spans 14 amino acids. V lost 4 bases and J lost 7; bases outside the gene matches: 9. CDR3 region: CASSISGQDSGYTF. CDR3 in DNA: TGCGCCAGCAGCATTTCGGGACAGGACTCTGGCTACACCTTC.

The V gene is TRBV15, the J gene TRBJ1-4; no clear D. Trimming took off 1 base at V and 5 bases at J, with 11 bases between the two ends. Germline CDR1 reads LNHNV; CDR2 reads YYDKDF (reference sequence). The CDR3 consists of 15 residues. Here the CDR3 DNA reads TGTGCCACCAGCAGAGTGGGCAGCACCAATGAAAAACTGTTTTTT. It is translated as CATSRVGSTNEKLFF.

This clone was seen once. The chain combines TRBV6-6 with TRBJ1-1; D ambiguous. This CDR3 spans 15 amino acids. CDR1 and CDR2 from the germline V gene are MNHNY and SVGAGI (reference sequence). Trimming shortened V by 4 bases and J by 4 bases, and 16 bases separated the two germline ends. The CDR3 coding sequence is TGTGCCAGCAGTTCCCGGGGATGGGTGGGCACTGAAGCTTTCTTT. Translating it yields CASSSRGWVGTEAFF.

The chain is built from TRBV7-2 and TRBJ2-3; the D is unclear. With 5 bases removed from V and 7 bases from J, the gap between germline ends came to 16 bases. This CDR3 spans 14 amino acids. CDR1 is SGHTA, CDR2 FQGNSA, per germline. This chain's CDR3 is CASSKEIHGYTQYF. The CDR3 DNA follows: TGTGCCAGCAGCAAAGAGATACACGGATATACGCAGTATTTT.

This clone appeared once. The rearrangement links TRBV14 to TRBJ2-7; tentatively, D is TRBD1 (5 bases). Trimming pared 0 bases from V and 5 bases from J, leaving 17 bases between. Per germline, CDR1 SGHDN and CDR2 FVKESK. The CDR3 is 16 amino acids. The CDR3 DNA sequence: TGTGCCAGCAGCCAAGAACGTCTTTTCTGGGGCGACGAGCAGTACTTC. The encoded protein is CASSQERLFWGDEQYF.

This chain joins TRBV7-8 and TRBJ1-1, with TRBD1 matching 7 bases. The CDR3 length is 13 residues. Per germline, CDR1 SGHVS and CDR2 FQNEAQ. V trimming: 4 bases; J trimming: 4 bases; junction bases outside the gene matches: 3. The CDR3 nucleotides read TGTGCCAGCAGCTCGTACAGGGGCACTGAAGCTTTCTTT. As protein: CASSSYRGTEAFF.

This rearrangement joins TRBV5-1 to TRBJ2-4; D is unresolved. This CDR3 has 14 amino acids. Germline loops: CDR1 SGHRS, CDR2 YFSETQ. The V end was cut by 0 bases, the J end by 4 bases, with 8 bases between. CDR3 DNA sequence: TGCGCCAGCAGCTTGGCATCTTCGAAAAACATTCAGTACTTC. This codes for CASSLASSKNIQYF.